Detailed here is one T cell receptor (beta chain). The data were obtained in a study of blood T cell repertoires in COVID-19. Overall study: COVID-19 samples, acute and convalescent, were from the United States, Italy and Spain.

Some clones are missing from TCRdb's copy, which holds only in-frame ones; the method was immunoSEQ multiplex PCR. The table records over 150,000 clones, almost 85% of them present only once. The sequenced material came from peripheral blood. This receptor was taken from a human donor with acute or convalescent COVID-19. The donor label of this sample is uncertain.

CDR3 coding DNA: TGTGCCGAGGGCAAGGGAAGCAATCAGCCCCAGCATTTT. Translated: CAEGKGSNQPQHF. This chain links TRBV21-1 with TRBJ1-5. TRBV21-1 is tagged as a pseudogene. This CDR3 has 13 amino acids.